This T cell receptor (beta chain) was found in a study of cytomegalovirus exposure and HLA in healthy donors. General study results and limits: Accounts indicate the classifier identified cytomegalovirus status with strong specificity and sensitivity. Confirmation was obtained in vitro that a few CMV-associated chains are specific for CMV antigens. The tendency of first-cohort TCR clusters to co-occur in the 90 to 150 validation repertoires was the finding of a later analysis.

The table came from immunoSEQ multiplex PCR; TCRdb's copy has only in-frame clones and leaves some out. In the table there are around 50,000 clones, more than 80% of which are singletons. As for this clone: Its antigen is still unknown.

From the 120-subject validation cohort, which was separate from the roughly 700-subject first cohort, the donors were drawn. Germline CDR1 reads LGHNA; CDR2 reads YNFKEQ. V trimming: 5 bases; J trimming: 4 bases; junction bases outside the gene matches: 9. There are 15 residues in the CDR3. This clonotype was sampled from a young woman in good health and CMV-seronegative. This chain joins TRBV4-2 and TRBJ1-2; TRBD1 matches 8 bases. Material: PBMCs. The CDR3 here is CASSSGQGSGYGYTF. CDR3 nucleotide sequence: TGTGCCAGCAGCTCTGGACAGGGCTCGGGCTATGGCTACACCTTC.